A single T cell receptor beta chain is shown here with its context. The CDR3 consists of 14 residues. Trimming at V came to 7 bases and at J to 5 bases, leaving 9 bases not matched to a gene. Germline V gene lookup returns CDR1 LNHDA and CDR2 SQIVND (reference sequence). These data originate in a study of shared clonotypes between healthy human individuals. Profiling relied on immunoSEQ multiplex PCR, and the TCRdb table lists in-frame clones only, not all of them. This repertoire shows more than 1.2 million clones, around 98.5% found once; its top ten account for over 0.3%. The chain employs TRBV19 and TRBJ2-7, with 9 bases aligning to TRBD2. Input material: naive CD4+ T cells sorted from blood. Indicated subset: CD45RA+ positively selected. The sequence was collected from a man younger than 45 in good health. The CDR3 region has the DNA TGTGCCAGTAAACCGGGACTAGCCCACCACGAGCAGTACTTC. It encodes CASKPGLAHHEQYF.